This T cell receptor beta chain was profiled in a study of T cell clonotyping in hematopoietic cell transplantation. Using immunoSEQ multiplex PCR, the repertoire was profiled, and TCRdb retains in-frame clones only, with some absent. Altogether about 11,000 clones are present, about half being singletons, with the ten largest covering 8.5%. This CDR3 region has 13 residues. The V gene's germline CDR1 is LNHDA and CDR2 SQIVND (reference sequence). V was clipped by 3 bases and J by 2 bases, with 7 bases between them. This TCR derives from a male patient in his fifties who had an allogeneic stem cell transplant from an unrelated donor, so the T cells may come from the graft donor. Some clones in this sample may be carry-over from other donors' samples. Source: PBMCs, taken 30 days after allogeneic stem cell transplant. The rearrangement joins TRBV19 to TRBJ2-5; D uncertain. CDR3 DNA sequence: TGTGCCAGTAGTATTGGGCCTCAAGAGACCCAGTACTTC. Translated, it gives CASSIGPQETQYF.